The 20 T cell receptor delta chains in this list originate from one sample, sequenced in a study of DNA immune sequencing with unique molecular identifiers. Genomic DNA underwent 32-plex PCR targeting all 8 TRDV and 4 TRDJ genes. Adapter PCR followed 3 to 4 barcoding PCR cycles that attached a 12-nucleotide UMI. TCRdb re-called the multiplex PCR reads via CATT. The table shows approximately 1,900 delta-chain clones, with 6.2% occurring only once. Specimen: gamma-delta T cells from buffy coat blood. The receptors were sampled from a human donor in good health.

Worth noting for this clone: TCRdb's protein, taken from a much larger clone, differs from this DNA's translation at residue 15, likely owing to a read error; the protein displayed comes from the DNA. The chain joins TRDV2 to TRDJ1, with 10 bases matching TRDD3. The CDR3 is made up of 17 amino acids. CDR1 and CDR2 (germline): GEAIGNYY, EKD. DNA for the CDR3: TGTGCCTGTGACGCCATGGGGGATACTCGGAACACCGATAAATTCATCTTT. This codes for CACDAMGDTRNTDKFIF.

As to this clone: A far more abundant clone sits one base away, making this likely a read error. At the DNA level, this CDR3 is encoded by other sequences in the same sample as well. The V call is TRDV2, the J call TRDJ1; 11 nucleotides agree with TRDD3. From germline, CDR1 is GEAIGNYY and CDR2 EKD. The CDR3 consists of 20 residues. The CDR3 protein is CACDTVALGDTSLDTDKLIF. DNA for the CDR3: TGTGCCTGCGACACCGTAGCGCTGGGGGATACCTCCCTGGACACCGATAAACTCATCTTT.

Concerning this clone itself: The protein in TCRdb stems from a much larger clone and differs at residue 12 from this DNA's translation, likely a read error; here the protein is translated from the DNA. The chain couples TRDV1 to TRDJ1; 13 bases agree with TRDD3. The J gene is absent in TCRdb and was assigned here via DNA matching to germline. Germline CDR1 is TSWWSYY and CDR2 is QGS. The trim removed 2 bases at V and 4 bases at J, leaving 34 bases unmatched. This CDR3 has 26 amino acids. CDR3 sequence (DNA): TGTGCTCTTGGGGAATCGGCCCCCTACCACCCCGCTCACTGGGGGATACGCGGCATACCTCTCGATAAACTCATCTTT. Protein: CALGESAPYHPAHWGIRGIPLDKLIF.

This clone is deemed medium-sized (0.01 to 0.1%). Additional DNA sequences in this sample encode the identical CDR3. The chain carries TRDV2 and TRDJ2; TRDD3 matches at 11 bases. Per the germline V gene, CDR1 is GEAIGNYY and CDR2 is EKD. CDR3 length equals 19 residues. V lost 1 base to trimming and J lost 5 bases; unmatched junction nucleotides: 14. The CDR3 region has the DNA TGTGCCTGTGACACGGTCTCGCCGGCTGGGGGATACCGTACAGCACAACTCTTCTTT. It specifies CACDTVSPAGGYRTAQLFF.

This sequence joins TRDV1 and TRDJ1; tentatively, D is TRDD2 or TRDD3 (7 bases each). The J gene is absent in TCRdb and was assigned here via DNA matching to germline. Germline CDR1 TSWWSYY, CDR2 QGS. V lost 5 bases, J lost 0 bases, and 40 bases lay in between. The CDR3 sequence is 24 residues long. The CDR3 here is CALGKEGPYSYWGFPRINTDKLIF. CDR3 sequence (DNA): TGTGCTCTTGGGAAAGAAGGCCCTTATTCCTACTGGGGATTCCCCCGCATTAACACCGATAAACTCATCTTT.

This clone occurred a few times. This sequence joins TRDV2 and TRDJ3, with D hard to call. The V end lost 2 bases, the J end lost 0 bases, and 22 bases lay between the germline ends. CDR3 length equals 21 residues. The germline CDR1 and CDR2 sequences are GEAIGNYY and EKD. The CDR3 here is CACDNLARTARSSWDTRQMFF. The CDR3 nucleotides read TGTGCCTGTGACAACTTGGCCCGTACTGCCCGAAGCTCCTGGGACACCCGACAGATGTTTTTC.

The table lists this clone with a count of one. The V gene was left uncalled, and the J gene is TRDJ2. The CDR3 covers 15 residues. CDR3 sequence: CALGARPSLTAQLFF. DNA of the CDR3: TGTGCTCTTGGGGCTCGTCCGTCTTTGACAGCACAACTCTTCTTT.

About this clone itself: TCRdb lists the protein of a much larger clone for this DNA, which differs at residue 16, so this is likely a read error; the protein given here is translated from the DNA itself. This rearrangement joins TRDV2 to TRDJ1, with 9 nucleotides matching TRDD3. The CDR3 runs to 18 residues. Germline CDR1 reads GEAIGNYY; CDR2 reads EKD. The CDR3 loop is CACDSISSTGGKTDKPIF. The CDR3 coding sequence is TGTGCCTGTGACTCCATCTCGAGTACTGGGGGAAAGACCGATAAACCCATCTTT.

A few counts support this clone. A read error likely explains why the TCRdb protein, taken from a much larger clone, differs from this DNA's translation at residue 7; the protein shown is translated from the DNA. The chain recombines TRDV1 with TRDJ1, with 13 bases that match TRDD3. Assignment of the J gene here rests on matching the DNA to germline, because TCRdb gives none. CDR3 length equals 26 residues. The germline V gene has CDR1 TSWWSYY and CDR2 QGS. The V and J ends lost 2 bases and 4 bases, in that order; junction bases with no gene match: 34. Here the CDR3 DNA reads TGTGCTCTTGGGGAATCGGGCCCCTACCACCCCCCTCACTGGGGGATACGCGGCATACCTCTCGATAAACTCATCTTT. It codes for CALGESGPYHPPHWGIRGIPLDKLIF.

By share, this clone ranks as large (0.1 to 1%). The chain uses TRDV2 and TRDJ3, with TRDD3 matching over 9 bases. Trimming removed 1 base from V and 0 bases from J; junction bases left unmatched: 6. Germline V gene sequence: CDR1 GEAIGNYY, CDR2 EKD. The CDR3 has 19 amino acids. Written as DNA, the CDR3 is TGTGCCTGTGACACGACTGGGGGACTGAGCTCCTGGGACACCCGACAGATGTTTTTC. Translating gives CACDTTGGLSSWDTRQMFF.

On this clone: TCRdb's protein, taken from a much larger clone, differs from this DNA's translation at residue 11, likely owing to a read error; the protein displayed comes from the DNA. J is TRDJ1 and V is TRDV1; 13 bases agree with TRDD3. TCRdb gives no J gene; it was assigned here by matching the DNA to germline. Germline CDR1 TSWWSYY, CDR2 QGS. The V segment lost 2 bases and the J segment 4 bases; nucleotides outside the gene matches: 34. This CDR3 region has 26 residues. The CDR3 sequence is CALGESAPYHLPHWGIRGIPLDKLIF. CDR3 bases: TGTGCTCTTGGGGAATCGGCCCCCTACCACCTCCCTCACTGGGGGATACGCGGCATACCTCTCGATAAACTCATCTTT.

In regard to this clone: The protein given by TCRdb reflects a much larger clone and differs at residue 3 from this DNA's translation, likely from a read error; the protein shown is the DNA's translation. The V and J genes are TRDV2 and TRDJ1, with 9 positions matching TRDD3. CDR1 is GEAIGNYY and CDR2 is EKD in the germline V gene. The CDR3 is 17 residues long. After removal of 8 bases from V and 0 bases from J, the junction contained 15 bases not matched to a gene. The CDR3 DNA follows: TGTGCCTATTTACCTCTGGGGGATTCTAAAAACACCGATAAACTCATCTTT. The encoded protein is CAYLPLGDSKNTDKLIF.

Remarks on this clone: TCRdb's protein, taken from a much larger clone, differs from this DNA's translation at residue 11, likely owing to a read error; the protein displayed comes from the DNA. The V call is TRDV2, the J call TRDJ1, with 7 bases aligning to TRDD3. Trimming at V came to 3 bases and at J to 0 bases, leaving 15 bases not matched to a gene. The germline V gene encodes CDR1 GEAIGNYY and CDR2 EKD. This CDR3 is built from 18 residues. The CDR3 sequence is CACDPVLGTLTYTDKLIF. The CDR3 nucleotides are TGTGCCTGTGACCCGGTACTGGGGACTCTTACCTACACCGATAAACTCATCTTT.

In this sample, this clone is medium-sized. The chain joins TRDV1 to TRDJ2; D may be TRDD3 (8 bases). The J gene is absent in TCRdb and was assigned here via DNA matching to germline. V was cut by 2 bases and J by 5 bases, with 39 bases left in between. Germline lookup yields CDR1 TSWWSYY and CDR2 QGS. This CDR3 region has 24 residues. CDR3 coding DNA: TGTGCTCTTGGGGAAATGGGGTTCCTACTACTTATCTGGGGATACTCCGTGGAAACAGCACAACTCTTCTTT. Residues: CALGEMGFLLLIWGYSVETAQLFF.

This clone was counted a few times. The TCRdb protein, from a much larger clone, departs from this DNA's translation at residue 9, likely by read error; the protein shown derives from the DNA. The chain recombines TRDV2 with TRDJ1, with 9 bases fitting TRDD3. CDR3 length: 15 residues. The trim removed 2 bases at V and 7 bases at J, leaving 10 bases unmatched. CDR1 and CDR2 (germline): GEAIGNYY, EKD. CDR3 DNA: TGTGCCTGTGACAAGATGGGGGATAGTGGCCCTAAACTCATCTTT. Its translation: CACDKMGDSGPKLIF.

A few counts support this clone. TCRdb pairs this DNA with a much larger clone's protein that differs at residue 19, likely a read error; the protein shown was translated from the DNA. The rearrangement joins TRDV1 to TRDJ1; the match to TRDD3 covers 13 bases. The J gene is not listed in TCRdb, so it was assigned here from a DNA match to germline. The V segment lost 2 bases and the J segment 4 bases; nucleotides outside the gene matches: 34. This CDR3 is 26 amino acids long. CDR1 and CDR2 (germline): TSWWSYY, QGS. In DNA form, the CDR3 reads TGTGCTCTTGGGGAATCGGCCCCCTACCACCCCCCTCACTGGGGGATACGCGGCACACCTCTCGATAAACTCATCTTT. It specifies CALGESAPYHPPHWGIRGTPLDKLIF.

Points on this clone: This may arise from a read error, as a much more abundant clone is one base away. Other DNA sequences in the same sample also yield this CDR3. The chain has TRDV2 and TRDJ1, with TRDD3 matching 10 bases. Losses at the gene ends were 4 bases for V and 1 base for J; bases not matched to a gene: 14. Germline V lookup: CDR1 GEAIGNYY, CDR2 EKD. CDR3 size: 18 residues. CDR3: CACDTVLSWGITTDKLIF. Here the CDR3 DNA reads TGTGCCTGTGATACCGTTTTGAGCTGGGGGATAACCACCGATAAACTCATCTTT.

This clone turned up a few times. It is likely a read error: a sequence one base away is far more abundant. This chain connects TRDV1 to TRDJ1; 9 positions match TRDD2. TCRdb is silent on the J gene; assignment here came from matching the DNA to germline. CDR1 TSWWSYY and CDR2 QGS come from the germline V gene. V shed 5 bases, J shed 0 bases, and the junction held 40 bases outside the gene matches. The CDR3 extends over 27 amino acids. The CDR3 sequence is CALGPFPAFLPFYTAGEYSKYTDKLIF. The CDR3 nucleotides read TGTGCTCTTGGGCCCTTCCCGGCCTTCCTACCCTTCTATACTGCGGGGGAATACTCCAAGTACACCGATAAACTCATCTTT.

The chain couples TRDV1 to TRDJ1; D is possibly TRDD3 (7 bases). The J gene, left out of TCRdb, was set here by checking the DNA against germline. There are 22 residues in the CDR3. The germline V gene has CDR1 TSWWSYY and CDR2 QGS. The V gene lost 1 base and the J gene lost 1 base, with 31 bases spanning the gap. Written as DNA, the CDR3 is TGTGCTCTTGGGGAACGAGGACACTTCCTCGCCTGGGGGTTGGGGGTCACCGATAAACTCATCTTT. It translates to CALGERGHFLAWGLGVTDKLIF.

V usage is TRDV2 and J usage is TRDJ3, with 12 bases matching TRDD3. Germline trimming cut 3 bases from V and 0 bases from J; bases unmatched to any gene: 8. This CDR3 is 20 amino acids long. Germline CDR1 GEAIGNYY, CDR2 EKD. CDR3 bases: TGTGCCTGTGACTCCCTGGGGGATACGTCCGGCTCCTGGGACACCCGACAGATGTTTTTC. It encodes CACDSLGDTSGSWDTRQMFF.